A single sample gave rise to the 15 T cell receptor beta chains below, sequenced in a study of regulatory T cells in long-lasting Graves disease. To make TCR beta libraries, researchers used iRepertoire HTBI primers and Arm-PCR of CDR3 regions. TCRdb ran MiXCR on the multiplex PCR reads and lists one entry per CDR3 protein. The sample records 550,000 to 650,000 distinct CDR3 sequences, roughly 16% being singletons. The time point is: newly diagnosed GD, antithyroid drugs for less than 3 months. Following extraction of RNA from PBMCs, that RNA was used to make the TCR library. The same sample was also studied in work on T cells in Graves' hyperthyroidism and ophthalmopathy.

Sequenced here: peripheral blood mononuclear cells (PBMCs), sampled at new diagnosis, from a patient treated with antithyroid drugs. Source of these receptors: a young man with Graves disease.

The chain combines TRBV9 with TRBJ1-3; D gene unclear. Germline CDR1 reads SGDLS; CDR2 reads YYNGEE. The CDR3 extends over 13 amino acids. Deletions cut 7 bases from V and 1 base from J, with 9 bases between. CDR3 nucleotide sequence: TGTGCCAGCGGAGCCCTTTCTGGAAACACCATATATTTT. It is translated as CASGALSGNTIYF. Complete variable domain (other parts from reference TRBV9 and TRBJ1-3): DSGVTQTPKHLITATGQRVTLRCSPRSGDLSVYWYQQSLDQGLQFLIQYYNGEERAKGNILERFSAQQFPDLHSELNLSSLELGDSALYFCASGALSGNTIYFGEGSWLTVV.

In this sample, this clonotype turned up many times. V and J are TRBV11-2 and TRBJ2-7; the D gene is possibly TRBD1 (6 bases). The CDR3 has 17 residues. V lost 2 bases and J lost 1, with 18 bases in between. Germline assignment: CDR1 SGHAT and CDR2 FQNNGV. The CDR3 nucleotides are TGTGCCAGCAGCTTATTTAACCTCCGGGACAAGTCCTACGAGCAGTACTTC. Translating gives CASSLFNLRDKSYEQYF.

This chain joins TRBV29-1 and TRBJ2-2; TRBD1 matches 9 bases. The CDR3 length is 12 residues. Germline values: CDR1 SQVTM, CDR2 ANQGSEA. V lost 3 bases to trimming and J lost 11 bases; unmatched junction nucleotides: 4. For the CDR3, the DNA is TGCAGCGTTGATAGGGGACAGGGTGAGCTGTTTTTT. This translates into CSVDRGQGELFF.

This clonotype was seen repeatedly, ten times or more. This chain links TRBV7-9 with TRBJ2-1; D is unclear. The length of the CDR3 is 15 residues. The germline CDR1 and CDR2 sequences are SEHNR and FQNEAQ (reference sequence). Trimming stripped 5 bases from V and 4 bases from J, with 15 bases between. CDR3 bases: TGTGCCAGCAGCACCCCAGAGTCCAGTTACAATGAGCAGTTCTTC. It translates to CASSTPESSYNEQFF. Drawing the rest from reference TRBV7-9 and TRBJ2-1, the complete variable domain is DTGVSQNPRHKITKRGQNVTFRCDPISEHNRLYWYRQTLGQGPEFLTYFQNEAQLEKSRLLSDRFSAERPKGSFSTLEIQRTEQGDSAMYLCASSTPESSYNEQFFGPGTRLTVL.

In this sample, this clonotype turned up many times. CDR3 nucleotide sequence: TGTGCCAGCAGTGAAGCGAGCGGTCTTAACACCGGGGAGCTGTTTTTT. Protein product: CASSEASGLNTGELFF. The chain recombines TRBV6-1 with TRBJ2-2, with D possibly TRBD2 on 5 matching bases. The CDR3 has 16 residues. Per the germline V gene, CDR1 is MNHNS and CDR2 is SASEGT. Trimming stripped 0 bases from V and 2 bases from J, with 10 bases between.

The CDR3 sequence: CASSFPTAGVDDGEQFF. The DNA of the CDR3 is TGTGCCAGCAGCTTTCCCACAGCGGGAGTCGACGACGGTGAGCAGTTCTTC. V is TRBV11-2 and J is TRBJ2-1; 8 bases are a match to TRBD2. The V gene's germline CDR1 is SGHAT and CDR2 FQNNGV. There are 17 residues in the CDR3. The junction had 16 bases not matched to a gene; V was cut back by 3 bases and J by 9 bases.

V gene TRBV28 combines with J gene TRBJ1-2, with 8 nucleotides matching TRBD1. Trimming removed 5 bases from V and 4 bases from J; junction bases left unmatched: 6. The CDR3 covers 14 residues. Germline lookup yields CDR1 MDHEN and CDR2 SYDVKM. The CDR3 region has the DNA TGTGCCAGCAGTCCGACAGGGGCCTTCTATGGCTACACCTTC. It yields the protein CASSPTGAFYGYTF.

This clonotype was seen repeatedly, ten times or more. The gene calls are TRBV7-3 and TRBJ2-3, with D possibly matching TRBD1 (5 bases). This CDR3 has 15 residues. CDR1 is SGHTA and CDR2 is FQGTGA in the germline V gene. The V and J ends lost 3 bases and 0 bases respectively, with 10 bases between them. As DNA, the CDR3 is TGTGCCAGCAGCTTCTCTACAGGAAGCACAGATACGCAGTATTTT. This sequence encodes CASSFSTGSTDTQYF.

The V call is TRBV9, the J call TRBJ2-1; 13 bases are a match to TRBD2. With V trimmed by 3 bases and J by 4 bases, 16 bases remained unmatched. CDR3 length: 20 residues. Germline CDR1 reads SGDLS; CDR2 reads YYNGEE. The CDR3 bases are TGTGCCAGCAGCGGAGAGGGGACTAGCGGGACCACAAAAACATACAATGAGCAGTTCTTC. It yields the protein CASSGEGTSGTTKTYNEQFF.

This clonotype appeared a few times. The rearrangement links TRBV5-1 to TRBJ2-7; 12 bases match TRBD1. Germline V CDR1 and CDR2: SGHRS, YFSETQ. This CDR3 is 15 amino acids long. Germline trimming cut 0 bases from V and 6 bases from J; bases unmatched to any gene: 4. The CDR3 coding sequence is TGCGCCAGCAGCTTGGAGGGACAGGGGGCCCGCGAGCAGTACTTC. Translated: CASSLEGQGAREQYF.

The CDR3 reads CASSPYYTFGTLEEDYGYTF. CDR3 DNA sequence: TGTGCCAGCAGCCCCTATTATACATTCGGGACACTTGAAGAAGACTATGGCTACACCTTC. The chain links TRBV7-2 to TRBJ1-2; perhaps TRBD1 as D (6 bases). This CDR3 spans 20 amino acids. Trimming stripped 5 bases from V and 3 bases from J, with 31 bases between. The V gene's germline CDR1 is SGHTA and CDR2 FQGNSA.

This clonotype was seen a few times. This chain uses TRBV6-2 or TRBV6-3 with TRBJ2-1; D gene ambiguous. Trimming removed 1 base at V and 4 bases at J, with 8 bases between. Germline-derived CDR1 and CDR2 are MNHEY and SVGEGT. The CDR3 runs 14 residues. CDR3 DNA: TGTGCCAGCAGTTACTACGGTGGGTACAATGAGCAGTTCTTC. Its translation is CASSYYGGYNEQFF.

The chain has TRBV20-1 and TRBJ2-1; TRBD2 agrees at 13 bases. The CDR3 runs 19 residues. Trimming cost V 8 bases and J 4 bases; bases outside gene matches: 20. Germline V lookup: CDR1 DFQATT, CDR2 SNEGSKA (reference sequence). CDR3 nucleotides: TGCAGTACCTTTCTACGACTAGCGGGAGGTAGTGGCCGGTACAATGAGCAGTTCTTC. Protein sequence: CSTFLRLAGGSGRYNEQFF.

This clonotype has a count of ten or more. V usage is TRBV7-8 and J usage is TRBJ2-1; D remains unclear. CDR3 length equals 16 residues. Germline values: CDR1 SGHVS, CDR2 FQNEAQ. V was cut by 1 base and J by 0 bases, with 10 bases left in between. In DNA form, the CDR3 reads TGTGCCAGCAGCTTAGTCGTAAAGAGCTCCTACAATGAGCAGTTCTTC. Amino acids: CASSLVVKSSYNEQFF. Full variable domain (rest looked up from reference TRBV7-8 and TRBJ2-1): GAGVSQSPRYKVAKRGQDVALRCDPISGHVSLFWYQQALGQGPEFLTYFQNEAQLDKSGLPSDRFFAERPEGSVSTLKIQRTQQEDSAVYLCASSLVVKSSYNEQFFGPGTRLTVL.

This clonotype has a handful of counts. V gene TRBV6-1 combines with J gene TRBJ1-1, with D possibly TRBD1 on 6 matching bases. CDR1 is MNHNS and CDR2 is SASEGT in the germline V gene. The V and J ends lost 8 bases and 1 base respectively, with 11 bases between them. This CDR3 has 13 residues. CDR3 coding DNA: TGTGCCAGCGAAGACAGGTCGAACACTGAAGCTTTCTTT. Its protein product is CASEDRSNTEAFF.